This T cell receptor beta chain was sequenced in a study of blood T cells in healthy people across ages. The use of a sample-barcoded 5' primer and a J-beta primer mix characterized a second PCR of about 7 to 12 cycles. TCRdb re-analysed the 5' RACE reads in MiXCR, keeping a single row per CDR3 protein. The data contain approximately 1.5 million distinct CDR3 sequences, around 36% of them singletons. The V gene lost 1 base and the J gene lost 3 bases, with 19 bases spanning the gap. Germline V lookup: CDR1 MNHEY, CDR2 SVGEGT. The CDR3 loop spans 18 amino acids. This rearrangement joins TRBV6-2 or TRBV6-3 to TRBJ2-1; possible D gene TRBD2, 5 bases. The receptor was derived from a woman between 25 and 40 years old in good health. Sequenced sample: blood. In DNA, the CDR3 is TGTGCCAGCAGTTACTACGTGCCTAGCAATTTTATCTACAATGAGCAGTTCTTC. It encodes CASSYYVPSNFIYNEQFF.